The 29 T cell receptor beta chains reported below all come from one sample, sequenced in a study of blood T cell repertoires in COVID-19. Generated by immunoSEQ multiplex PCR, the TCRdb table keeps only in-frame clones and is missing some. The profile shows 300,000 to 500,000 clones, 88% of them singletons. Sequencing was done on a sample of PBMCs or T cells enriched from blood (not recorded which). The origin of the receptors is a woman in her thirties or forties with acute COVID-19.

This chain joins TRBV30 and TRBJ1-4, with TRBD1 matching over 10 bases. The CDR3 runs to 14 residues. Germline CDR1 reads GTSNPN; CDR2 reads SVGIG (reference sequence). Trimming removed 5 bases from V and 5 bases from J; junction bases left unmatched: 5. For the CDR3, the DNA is TGTGCCTGGGGCGGGGGACAGGGGAATGAAAAACTGTTTTTT. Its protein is CAWGGGQGNEKLFF.

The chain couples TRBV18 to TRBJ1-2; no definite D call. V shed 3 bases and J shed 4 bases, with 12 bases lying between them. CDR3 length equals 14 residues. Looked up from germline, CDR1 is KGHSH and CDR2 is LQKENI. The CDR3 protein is CASSPSRRVYGYTF. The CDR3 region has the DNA TGTGCCAGCTCACCCTCTCGACGGGTCTATGGCTACACCTTC.

CDR3 DNA: TGTGCCTGGAATTCGGGGAGCAATCAGCCCCAGCATTTT. This gives the protein CAWNSGSNQPQHF. V is TRBV30 and J is TRBJ1-5; no definite D call. Trimming took 4 bases from V and 1 from J, leaving 8 bases between them. CDR1 and CDR2 (germline): GTSNPN, SVGIG (reference sequence). The CDR3 totals 13 residues. Full variable domain (missing parts from reference TRBV30 and TRBJ1-5): SQTIHQWPATLVQPVGSPLSLECTVEGTSNPNLYWYRQAAGRGLQLLFYSVGIGQISSEVPQNLSASRPQDRQFILSSKKLLLSDSGFYLCAWNSGSNQPQHFGDGTRLSIL.

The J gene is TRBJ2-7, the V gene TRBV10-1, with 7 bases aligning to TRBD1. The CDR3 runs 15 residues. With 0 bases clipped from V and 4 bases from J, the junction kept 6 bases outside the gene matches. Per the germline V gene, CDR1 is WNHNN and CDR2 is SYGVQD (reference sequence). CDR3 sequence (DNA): TGCGCCAGCAGTGAGTCCCGGGACAGCGTTTACGAGCAGTACTTC. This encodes CASSESRDSVYEQYF.

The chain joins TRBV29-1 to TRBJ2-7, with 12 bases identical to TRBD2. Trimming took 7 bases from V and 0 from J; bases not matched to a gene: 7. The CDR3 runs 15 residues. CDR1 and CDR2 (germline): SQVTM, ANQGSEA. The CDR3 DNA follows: TGCAGCGCCCGGACTAGCGGGGACAGCTCCTACGAGCAGTACTTC. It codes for CSARTSGDSSYEQYF.

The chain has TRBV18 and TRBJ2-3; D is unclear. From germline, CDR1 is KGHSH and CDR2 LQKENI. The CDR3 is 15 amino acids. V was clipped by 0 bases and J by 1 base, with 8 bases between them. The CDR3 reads CASSPPIQGTDTQYF. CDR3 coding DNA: TGTGCCAGCTCACCACCGATCCAGGGCACAGATACGCAGTATTTT.

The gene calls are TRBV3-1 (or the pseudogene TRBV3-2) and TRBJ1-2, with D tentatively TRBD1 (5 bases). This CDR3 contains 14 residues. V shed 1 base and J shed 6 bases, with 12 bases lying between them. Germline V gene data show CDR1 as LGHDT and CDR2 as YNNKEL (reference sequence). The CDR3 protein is CASSQVLGVHGYTF. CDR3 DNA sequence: TGTGCCAGCAGCCAAGTCTTAGGGGTTCATGGCTACACCTTC.

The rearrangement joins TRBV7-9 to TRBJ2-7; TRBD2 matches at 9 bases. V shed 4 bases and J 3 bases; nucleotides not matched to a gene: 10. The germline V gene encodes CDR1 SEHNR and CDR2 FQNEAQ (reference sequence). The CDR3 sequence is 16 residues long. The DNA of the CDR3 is TGTGCCAGCAGCTATAGACTAGCGGACGGCGGCTACGAGCAGTACTTC. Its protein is CASSYRLADGGYEQYF.

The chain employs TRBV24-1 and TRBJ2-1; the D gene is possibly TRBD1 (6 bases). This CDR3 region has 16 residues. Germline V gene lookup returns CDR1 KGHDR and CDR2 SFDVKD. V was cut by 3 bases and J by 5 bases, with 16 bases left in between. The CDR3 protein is CATSDGAQGWNNEQFF. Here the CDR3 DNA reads TGTGCCACCAGTGATGGTGCACAGGGTTGGAACAATGAGCAGTTCTTC.

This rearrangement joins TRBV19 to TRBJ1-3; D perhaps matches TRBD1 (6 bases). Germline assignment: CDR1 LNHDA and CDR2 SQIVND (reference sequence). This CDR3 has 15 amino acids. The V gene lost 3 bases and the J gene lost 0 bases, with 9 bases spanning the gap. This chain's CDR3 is CASSIRGNSGNTIYF. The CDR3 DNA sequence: TGTGCCAGTAGTATCAGGGGAAACTCTGGAAACACCATATATTTT.

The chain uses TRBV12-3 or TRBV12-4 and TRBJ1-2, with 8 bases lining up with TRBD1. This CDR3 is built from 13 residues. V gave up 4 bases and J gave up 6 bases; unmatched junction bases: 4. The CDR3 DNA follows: TGTGCCAGCAGTTGGACGACAGGGGATGGCTACACCTTC. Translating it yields CASSWTTGDGYTF.

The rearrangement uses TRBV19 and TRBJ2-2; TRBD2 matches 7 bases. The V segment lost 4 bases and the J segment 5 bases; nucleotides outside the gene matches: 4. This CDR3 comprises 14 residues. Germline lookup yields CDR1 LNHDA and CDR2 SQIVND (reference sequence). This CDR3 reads CASSTKGGTGELFF. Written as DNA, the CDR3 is TGTGCCAGTAGTACTAAGGGAGGGACCGGGGAGCTGTTTTTT.

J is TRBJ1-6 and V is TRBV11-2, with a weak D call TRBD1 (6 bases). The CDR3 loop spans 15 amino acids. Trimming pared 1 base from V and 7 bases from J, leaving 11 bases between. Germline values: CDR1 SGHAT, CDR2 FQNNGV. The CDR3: CASSLAGRGNSPLHF. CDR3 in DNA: TGTGCCAGCAGCTTAGCGGGAAGGGGGAATTCACCCCTCCACTTT. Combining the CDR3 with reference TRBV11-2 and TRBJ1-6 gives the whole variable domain EAGVAQSPRYKIIEKRQSVAFWCNPISGHATLYWYQQILGQGPKLLIQFQNNGVVDDSQLPKDRFSAERLKGVDSTLKIQPAKLEDSAVYLCASSLAGRGNSPLHFGNGTRLTVT.

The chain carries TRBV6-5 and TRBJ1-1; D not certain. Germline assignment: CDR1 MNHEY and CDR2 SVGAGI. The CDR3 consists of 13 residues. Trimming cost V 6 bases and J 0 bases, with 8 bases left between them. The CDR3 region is CASSRWLNTEAFF. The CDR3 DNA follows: TGTGCCAGCAGCCGATGGCTGAACACTGAAGCTTTCTTT.

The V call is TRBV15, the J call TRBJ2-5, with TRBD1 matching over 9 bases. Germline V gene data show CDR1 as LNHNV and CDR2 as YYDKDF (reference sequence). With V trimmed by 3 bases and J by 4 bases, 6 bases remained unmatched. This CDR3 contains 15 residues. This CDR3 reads CATSSGTGYPETQYF. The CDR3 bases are TGTGCCACCAGCAGCGGGACAGGGTACCCAGAGACCCAGTACTTC. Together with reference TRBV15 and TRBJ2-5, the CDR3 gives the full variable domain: DAMVIQNPRYQVTQFGKPVTLSCSQTLNHNVMYWYQQKSSQAPKLLFHYYDKDFNNEADTPDNFQSRRPNTSFCFLDIRSPGLGDTAMYLCATSSGTGYPETQYFGPGTRLLVL.

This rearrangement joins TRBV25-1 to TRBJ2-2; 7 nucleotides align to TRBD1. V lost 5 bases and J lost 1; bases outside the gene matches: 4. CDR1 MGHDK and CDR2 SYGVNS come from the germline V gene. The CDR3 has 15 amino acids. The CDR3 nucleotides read TGTGCCAGCAGTCCCGGGACAGAGAACACCGGGGAGCTGTTTTTT. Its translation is CASSPGTENTGELFF.

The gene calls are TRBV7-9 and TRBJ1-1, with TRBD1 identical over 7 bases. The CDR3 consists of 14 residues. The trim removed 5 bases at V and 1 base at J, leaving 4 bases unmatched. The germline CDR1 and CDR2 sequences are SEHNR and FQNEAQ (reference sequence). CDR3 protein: CASSTGTANTEAFF. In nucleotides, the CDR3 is TGTGCCAGCAGCACCGGGACAGCGAACACTGAAGCTTTCTTT.

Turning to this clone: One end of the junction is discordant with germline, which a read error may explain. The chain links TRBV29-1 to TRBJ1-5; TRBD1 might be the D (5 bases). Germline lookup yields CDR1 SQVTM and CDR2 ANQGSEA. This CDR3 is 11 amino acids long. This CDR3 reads CSVEESGTHFF. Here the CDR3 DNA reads TGCAGCGTTGAAGAATCAGGGACTCATTTTTTT.

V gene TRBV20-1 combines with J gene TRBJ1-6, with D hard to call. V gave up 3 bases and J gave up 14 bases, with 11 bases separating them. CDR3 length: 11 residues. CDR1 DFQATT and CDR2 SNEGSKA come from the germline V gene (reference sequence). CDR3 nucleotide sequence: TGCAGTGCTAGTTTTCACGGTACCCTCCACTTT. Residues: CSASFHGTLHF.

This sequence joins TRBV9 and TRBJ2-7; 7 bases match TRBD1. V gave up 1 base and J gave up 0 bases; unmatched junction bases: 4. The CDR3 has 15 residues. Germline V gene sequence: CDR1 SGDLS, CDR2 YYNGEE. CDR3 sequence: CASSVTGVGSYEQYF. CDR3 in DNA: TGTGCCAGCAGCGTAACAGGGGTGGGCTCCTACGAGCAGTACTTC.

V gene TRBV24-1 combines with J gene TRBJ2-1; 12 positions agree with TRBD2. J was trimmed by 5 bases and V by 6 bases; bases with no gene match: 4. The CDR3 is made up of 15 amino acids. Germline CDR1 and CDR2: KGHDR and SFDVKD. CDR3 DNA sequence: TGTGCCACCAGTTCTAGCGGGGGGGCCAACAATGAGCAGTTCTTC. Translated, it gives CATSSSGGANNEQFF.

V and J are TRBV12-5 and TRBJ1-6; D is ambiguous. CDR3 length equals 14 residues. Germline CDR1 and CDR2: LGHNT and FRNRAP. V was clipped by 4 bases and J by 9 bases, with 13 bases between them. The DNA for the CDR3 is TGTGCTAGTGGTTCCAGTCTTTATTCTTCACCCCTCCACTTT. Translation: CASGSSLYSSPLHF.

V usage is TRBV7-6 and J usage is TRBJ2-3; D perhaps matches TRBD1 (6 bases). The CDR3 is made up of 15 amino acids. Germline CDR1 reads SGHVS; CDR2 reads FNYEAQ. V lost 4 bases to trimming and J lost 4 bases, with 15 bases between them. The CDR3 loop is CASSSSDRGPDTQYF. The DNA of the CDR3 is TGTGCCAGCAGCTCCTCGGACAGAGGGCCAGATACGCAGTATTTT. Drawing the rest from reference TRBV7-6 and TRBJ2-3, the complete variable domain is GAGVSQSPRYKVTKRGQDVALRCDPISGHVSLYWYRQALGQGPEFLTYFNYEAQQDKSGLPNDRFSAERPEGSISTLTIQRTEQRDSAMYRCASSSSDRGPDTQYFGPGTRLTVL.

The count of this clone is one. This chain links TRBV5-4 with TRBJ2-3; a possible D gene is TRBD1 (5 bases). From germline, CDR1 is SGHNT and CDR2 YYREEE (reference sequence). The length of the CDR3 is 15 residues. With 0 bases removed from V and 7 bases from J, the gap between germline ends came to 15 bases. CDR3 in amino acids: CASSLASYRPHTQYF. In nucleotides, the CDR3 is TGTGCCAGCAGCTTGGCATCCTACAGGCCCCATACGCAGTATTTT.

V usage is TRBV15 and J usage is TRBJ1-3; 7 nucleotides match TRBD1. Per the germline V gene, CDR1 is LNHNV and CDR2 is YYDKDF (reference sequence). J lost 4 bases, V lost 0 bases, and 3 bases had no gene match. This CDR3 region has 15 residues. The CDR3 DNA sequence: TGTGCCACCAGCAGAGATCAGGGACAGGGAAACACCATATATTTT. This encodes CATSRDQGQGNTIYF.

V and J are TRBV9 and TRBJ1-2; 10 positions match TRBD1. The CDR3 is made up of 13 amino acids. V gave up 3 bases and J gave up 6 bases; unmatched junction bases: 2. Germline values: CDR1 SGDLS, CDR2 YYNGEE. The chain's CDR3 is CASSAGQGHGYTF. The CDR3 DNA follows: TGTGCCAGCAGCGCGGGACAGGGGCATGGCTACACCTTC.

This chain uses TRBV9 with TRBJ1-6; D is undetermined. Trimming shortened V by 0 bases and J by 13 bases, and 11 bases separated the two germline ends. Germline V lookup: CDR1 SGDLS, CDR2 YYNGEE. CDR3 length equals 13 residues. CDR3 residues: CASSVGPLSPLHF. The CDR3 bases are TGTGCCAGCAGCGTAGGTCCGTTATCCCCCCTCCACTTT.

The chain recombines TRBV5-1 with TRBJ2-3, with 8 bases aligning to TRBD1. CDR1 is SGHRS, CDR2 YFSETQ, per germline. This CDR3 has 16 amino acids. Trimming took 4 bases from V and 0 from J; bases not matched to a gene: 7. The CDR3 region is CASSPKGQGSTDTQYF. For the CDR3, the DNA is TGCGCCAGCAGCCCTAAAGGACAGGGAAGCACAGATACGCAGTATTTT.

The DNA for the CDR3 is TGTGCCTGGAGTGGGACAAGTCTAAATCAGCCCCAGCATTTT. As protein: CAWSGTSLNQPQHF. The chain employs TRBV30 and TRBJ1-5, with a possible D match to TRBD1 (5 bases). V lost 1 base to trimming and J lost 4 bases, with 11 bases between them. Germline V gene sequence: CDR1 GTSNPN, CDR2 SVGIG (reference sequence). The CDR3 contains 14 residues.